Given below is one T cell receptor (beta chain) in context. Its antigen is undetermined. These data belong to a study of cytomegalovirus exposure and HLA in healthy donors. Study findings and constraints: Sequencing artifact likely explains a cluster of highly shared sequence variants. In a later analysis, a missense DCLRE1C variant was linked to TCR beta V- and J-gene trimming.

With V trimmed by 4 bases and J by 3 bases, 5 bases remained unmatched. CDR1 and CDR2 (germline): SEHNR, FQNEAQ (reference sequence). The length of the CDR3 is 15 residues. 60 Vbeta and 13 Jbeta primers were used in PCR. Original data processing: An analysis performed later counted roughly 80 million unique TCR beta chains (approximately 11 million of them shared). Only in-frame clones appear in the TCRdb table, and some are missing; sequencing was by immunoSEQ multiplex PCR. V and J calls and clone size are those listed in that table; D and trimming were worked out from the DNA. The data show around 85,000 clones, around 80% seen once.

Sequencing was done on a sample of PBMCs. The chain carries TRBV7-9 and TRBJ2-2, with TRBD1 matching 7 bases. The receptor comes from a man in his thirties or forties in good health and CMV-seronegative. CDR3 region: CASSSRDRDTGELFF. The CDR3 nucleotides read TGTGCCAGCAGCTCCCGGGACAGAGACACCGGGGAGCTGTTTTTT. The full variable domain, in which reference TRBV7-9 and TRBJ2-2 provide the parts outside the CDR3, is DTGVSQNPRHKITKRGQNVTFRCDPISEHNRLYWYRQTLGQGPEFLTYFQNEAQLEKSRLLSDRFSAERPKGSFSTLEIQRTEQGDSAMYLCASSSRDRDTGELFFGEGSRLTVL.